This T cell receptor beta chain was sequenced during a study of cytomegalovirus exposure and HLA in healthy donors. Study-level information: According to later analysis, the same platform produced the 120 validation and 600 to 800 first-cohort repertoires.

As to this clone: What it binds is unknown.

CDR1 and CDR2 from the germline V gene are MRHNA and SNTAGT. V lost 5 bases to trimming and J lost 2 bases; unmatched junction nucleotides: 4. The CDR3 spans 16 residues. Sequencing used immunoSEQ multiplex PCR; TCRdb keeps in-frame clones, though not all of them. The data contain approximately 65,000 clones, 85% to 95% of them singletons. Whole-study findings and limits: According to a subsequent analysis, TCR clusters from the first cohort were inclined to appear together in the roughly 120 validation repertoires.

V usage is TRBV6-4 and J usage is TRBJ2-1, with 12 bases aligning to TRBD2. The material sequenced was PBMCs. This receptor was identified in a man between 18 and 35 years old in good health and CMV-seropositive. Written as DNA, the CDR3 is TGTGCCAGCAGTAAACTAGCGGGAGGAGCCTACAATGAGCAGTTCTTC. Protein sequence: CASSKLAGGAYNEQFF.